These 23 T cell receptor beta chains originate from one sample sequenced in a study of response to subunit inactivated influenza vaccine. Using its own MiXCR run on the RT-PCR reads, TCRdb lists one record per CDR3 protein. Among about 580,000 distinct CDR3 sequences listed, approximately 15% were seen once. Sequenced here: PBMCs from blood, sampled roughly 12 days after vaccination. Receptor source: a man aged 45-65 years who received an inactivated influenza vaccine.

This chain joins TRBV10-3 and TRBJ2-2; D gene ambiguous. The CDR3 spans 14 residues. V was clipped by 10 bases and J by 0 bases, with 12 bases between them. The germline V gene has CDR1 ENHRY and CDR2 SYGVKD. The CDR3 region is CANRGTTNTGELFF. CDR3 sequence (DNA): TGTGCCAACCGAGGCACAACGAACACCGGGGAGCTGTTTTTT.

This clonotype occurred a few times. The genes are TRBV20-1 and TRBJ2-5; unclear D gene. Trimming took off 0 bases at V and 2 bases at J, with 13 bases between the two ends. The CDR3 extends over 15 amino acids. In germline, CDR1 is DFQATT, CDR2 SNEGSKA (reference sequence). The CDR3 DNA reads as TGCAGTGCTAGAGATAATATGGCGGTTCAAGAGACCCAGTACTTC. This codes for CSARDNMAVQETQYF.

This clonotype came up a few times. The chain carries TRBV4-2 and TRBJ1-1, with D hard to call. V was cut by 1 base and J by 7 bases, with 7 bases left in between. The length of the CDR3 is 12 residues. In germline, CDR1 is LGHNA, CDR2 YNFKEQ. The CDR3 DNA is TGTGCCAGCAGCCAAGTTGAGGGTGAAGCTTTCTTT. Its protein is CASSQVEGEAFF.

The chain employs TRBV7-9 and TRBJ2-7, with 7 bases matching TRBD2. The V gene's germline CDR1 is SEHNR and CDR2 FQNEAQ (reference sequence). The CDR3 covers 16 residues. Trimming took 5 bases from V and 4 from J; bases not matched to a gene: 14. CDR3 residues: CASSPSTGRTTYEQYF. The CDR3 DNA reads as TGTGCCAGCAGCCCCTCTACCGGGAGGACTACTTACGAGCAGTACTTC.

The CDR3 loop is CASRPGTTSYNEQFF. The CDR3 DNA follows: TGCGCCAGCAGGCCCGGGACTACCTCCTACAATGAGCAGTTCTTC. The chain couples TRBV5-1 to TRBJ2-1, with TRBD2 matching 7 bases. Looked up from germline, CDR1 is SGHRS and CDR2 is YFSETQ. This CDR3 contains 15 residues. The V segment lost 5 bases and the J segment 0 bases; nucleotides outside the gene matches: 5.

This chain joins TRBV5-1 and TRBJ1-6, with D maybe TRBD1 (6 bases). The CDR3 length is 15 residues. The ends were cut back, 1 base at V and 6 bases at J, with 11 bases in the middle. The germline gives CDR1 SGHRS, CDR2 YFSETQ. The CDR3 region is CASSLSGQLNSPLHF. CDR3 bases: TGCGCCAGCAGCTTGTCCGGACAGCTTAATTCACCCCTCCACTTT.

The V gene is TRBV7-9, the J gene TRBJ2-2; TRBD2 agrees at 10 bases. The germline CDR1 and CDR2 sequences are SEHNR and FQNEAQ (reference sequence). The CDR3 is 14 amino acids. With 6 bases clipped from V and 7 bases from J, the junction kept 5 bases outside the gene matches. CDR3 in amino acids: CASSSGGYFGELFF. CDR3 bases: TGTGCCAGCAGTAGCGGGGGGTATTTCGGGGAGCTGTTTTTT.

The table lists this clonotype with a few counts. The rearrangement joins TRBV7-9 to TRBJ1-4; TRBD1 matches at 9 bases. The germline CDR1 and CDR2 sequences are SEHNR and FQNEAQ (reference sequence). The junction had 5 bases not matched to a gene; V was cut back by 2 bases and J by 7 bases. The CDR3 covers 15 residues. CDR3: CASSLRDRVGEKLFF. CDR3 coding DNA: TGTGCCAGCAGCTTACGGGACAGGGTCGGTGAAAAACTGTTTTTT.

This clonotype has at least ten counts. One end of the junction varies from germline; a read error may be responsible. The V gene is TRBV12-3 or TRBV12-4, the J gene TRBJ2-7, with TRBD2 as a possible D gene (5 bases). The CDR3 has 12 residues. CDR3 in DNA: TGTGCCAGCAGTCTAGCCCCGCTGGAGCAGTACTTC. This translates into CASSLAPLEQYF.

This clonotype showed up just a few times. The chain is built from TRBV15 and TRBJ2-1; D may be TRBD1 (5 bases). This CDR3 is 15 amino acids long. Germline values: CDR1 LNHNV, CDR2 YYDKDF (reference sequence). Trimming removed 5 bases from V and 0 bases from J, with 11 bases in between. The CDR3 reads CATSLRQFSYNEQFF. In DNA form, the CDR3 reads TGTGCCACCAGCTTACGACAGTTCTCCTACAATGAGCAGTTCTTC.

This chain connects TRBV10-2 to TRBJ2-2; maybe TRBD1 (6 bases). The V end lost 4 bases, the J end lost 0 bases, and 9 bases lay between the germline ends. This CDR3 is 15 amino acids long. Germline assignment: CDR1 WSHSY and CDR2 SAAADI. In DNA, the CDR3 is TGCGCCAGCAGTGTTTACAGGGCGAACACCGGGGAGCTGTTTTTT. Translating it yields CASSVYRANTGELFF.

V usage is TRBV12-3 or TRBV12-4 and J usage is TRBJ2-7; D is perhaps TRBD1 (5 bases). Trimming took off 7 bases at V and 5 bases at J, with 18 bases between the two ends. This CDR3 comprises 14 residues. CDR3 sequence (DNA): TGTGCCAGCACACAGGCGGAGAAGGTGAACGAGCAGTACTTC. This sequence encodes CASTQAEKVNEQYF.

As for this clonotype: This may come from a read error, since a much larger clone is one base off. The gene calls are TRBV6-5 and TRBJ2-2; D remains ambiguous. V was pared by 1 base and J by 6 bases, with 3 bases between. CDR3 length: 12 residues. Germline V gene data show CDR1 as MNHEY and CDR2 as SVGAGI. The CDR3 sequence is CASSYFSGELFF. CDR3 nucleotides: TGTGCCAGCAGTTACTTCTCCGGGGAGCTGTTTTTT.

The rearrangement links TRBV12-3 or TRBV12-4 to TRBJ2-1; D ambiguous. Trimming removed 3 bases from V and 4 bases from J, with 13 bases in between. This CDR3 comprises 15 residues. In DNA, the CDR3 is TGTGCCAGCAGTTTTGGCCGTCCTAGGTACAATGAGCAGTTCTTC. Residues: CASSFGRPRYNEQFF.

The rearrangement joins TRBV12-3 or TRBV12-4 to TRBJ1-5; D call uncertain. The CDR3 contains 14 residues. Between the trimmed V and J ends, which lost 5 bases and 3 bases, there was a span of 11 bases. CDR3 sequence reads: CASSGPLPNQPQHF. CDR3 nucleotide sequence: TGTGCCAGCAGTGGACCCCTACCCAATCAGCCCCAGCATTTT.

This sequence joins TRBV7-8 and TRBJ2-5, with D uncertain. Germline CDR1 is SGHVS and CDR2 is FQNEAQ. This CDR3 spans 13 amino acids. Trimming took 3 bases from V and 5 from J, leaving 10 bases between them. CDR3 in amino acids: CASSFPLPETQYF. CDR3 nucleotide sequence: TGTGCCAGCAGCTTCCCCCTCCCGGAGACCCAGTACTTC. The variable domain in full, completed from reference TRBV7-8 and TRBJ2-5, reads GAGVSQSPRYKVAKRGQDVALRCDPISGHVSLFWYQQALGQGPEFLTYFQNEAQLDKSGLPSDRFFAERPEGSVSTLKIQRTQQEDSAVYLCASSFPLPETQYFGPGTRLLVL.

This clonotype was seen a few times. The rearrangement uses TRBV18 and TRBJ2-7; TRBD1 might be the D (5 bases). Germline CDR1 is KGHSH and CDR2 is LQKENI. V was pared by 2 bases and J by 3 bases, with 11 bases between. This CDR3 spans 14 amino acids. Here the CDR3 DNA reads TGTGCCAGCTCACCAAGGCAGGGAAACTACGAGCAGTACTTC. It yields the protein CASSPRQGNYEQYF.

The rearrangement joins TRBV7-6 to TRBJ2-7, with D tentatively TRBD2 (6 bases). V dropped 2 bases and J dropped 1 base, with 9 bases sitting between them. The CDR3 has 14 residues. Germline CDR1 is SGHVS and CDR2 is FNYEAQ. The CDR3 DNA reads as TGTGCCAGCAGCTTACTGGGACTTTCCTACGAGCAGTACTTC. Translating gives CASSLLGLSYEQYF. The full variable domain, with the rest looked up from reference TRBV7-6 and TRBJ2-7, is GAGVSQSPRYKVTKRGQDVALRCDPISGHVSLYWYRQALGQGPEFLTYFNYEAQQDKSGLPNDRFSAERPEGSISTLTIQRTEQRDSAMYRCASSLLGLSYEQYFGPGTRLTVT.

The chain links TRBV5-4 to TRBJ2-1; 7 bases fit TRBD2. CDR1 and CDR2 from the germline V gene are SGHNT and YYREEE (reference sequence). The CDR3 extends over 15 amino acids. V shed 3 bases and J 3 bases; nucleotides not matched to a gene: 6. The CDR3 region is CASSSGLPNYNEQFF. CDR3 bases: TGTGCCAGCAGCTCGGGACTACCAAACTACAATGAGCAGTTCTTC.

This clonotype appeared many times. The chain recombines TRBV6-5 with TRBJ2-7; D is uncertain. Germline CDR1 is MNHEY and CDR2 is SVGAGI. The CDR3 contains 13 residues. The ends were cut back, 2 bases at V and 2 bases at J, with 7 bases in the middle. CDR3 loop: CASSYPPTYEQYF. Written as DNA, the CDR3 is TGTGCCAGCAGTTACCCTCCGACCTACGAGCAGTACTTC.

This clonotype showed up just once. The rearrangement links TRBV10-3 to TRBJ2-7; 8 nucleotides match TRBD1. The CDR3 covers 14 residues. V dropped 1 base and J dropped 6; count of bases not matched to a gene: 5. The germline CDR1 and CDR2 sequences are ENHRY and SYGVKD. The CDR3 region has the DNA TGTGCCATCAGTGAGTTATCGGACAGGGCCGAGCAGTACTTC. Protein product: CAISELSDRAEQYF.

This clonotype has a handful of counts. V usage is TRBV7-9 and J usage is TRBJ1-4, with no clear D. V gave up 3 bases and J gave up 6 bases, with 14 bases separating them. The germline CDR1 and CDR2 sequences are SEHNR and FQNEAQ (reference sequence). The CDR3 has 15 amino acids. CDR3 region: CASSLSGVSDEKLFF. The DNA for the CDR3 is TGTGCCAGCAGCTTGAGCGGGGTTTCGGATGAAAAACTGTTTTTT.

The chain combines TRBV6-2 or TRBV6-3 with TRBJ2-1; 9 positions match TRBD2. Germline CDR1 is MNHEY and CDR2 is SVGEGT. There are 16 residues in the CDR3. V lost 2 bases to trimming and J lost 3 bases; unmatched junction nucleotides: 5. The CDR3 DNA reads as TGTGCCAGCAGTTACAGTCGGCGGGAGGGCTACAATGAGCAGTTCTTC. Its translation: CASSYSRREGYNEQFF.